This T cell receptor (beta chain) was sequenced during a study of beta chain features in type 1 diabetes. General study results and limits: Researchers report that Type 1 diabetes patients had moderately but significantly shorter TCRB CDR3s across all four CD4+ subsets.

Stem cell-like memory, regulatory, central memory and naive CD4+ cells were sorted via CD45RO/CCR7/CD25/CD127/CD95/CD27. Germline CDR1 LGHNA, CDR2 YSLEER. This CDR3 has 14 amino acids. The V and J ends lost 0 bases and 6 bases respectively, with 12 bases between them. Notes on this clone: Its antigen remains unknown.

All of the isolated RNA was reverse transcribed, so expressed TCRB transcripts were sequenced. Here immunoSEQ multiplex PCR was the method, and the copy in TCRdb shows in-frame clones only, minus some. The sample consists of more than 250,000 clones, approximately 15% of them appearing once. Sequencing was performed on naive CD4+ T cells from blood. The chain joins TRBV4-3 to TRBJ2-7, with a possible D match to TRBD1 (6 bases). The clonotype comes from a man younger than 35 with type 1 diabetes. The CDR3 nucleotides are TGCGCCAGCAGCCAAGACGTTAGGGGGTCCGAGCAGTACTTC. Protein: CASSQDVRGSEQYF.